This TCR beta chain was recovered during a study of Ad26.COV2.S vaccination and SARS-CoV-2 variants (dated by TCRdb to the early 2020s). About the study as a whole: Vaccine-arm donors came from COV1001, a multicentre, randomized, double-blind, placebo-controlled phase I-IIa trial of Ad26.COV2.S in healthy adults. Trial participants were randomized into five groups of five, in which low-dose or high-dose Ad26.COV2.S was given once or twice, or placebo was given on both occasions. Investigators remained blinded to trial group allocation during experiments and outcome assessment. A total of approximately 30 samples were included in the TCR-sequenced set, comprising some 20 Ad26.COV2.S vaccine recipients, 5 placebo recipients and 8 SARS-CoV-2 convalescent individuals. TCRbeta repertoire sequencing was used to assess the specificity and breadth of SARS-CoV-2-reactive T cell receptors after Ad26.COV2.S vaccination. Ad26.COV2.S was administered intramuscularly at a dose of 5x10^10 or 1x10^11 viral particles, either as one shot or as two shots given 56 days apart.

The immunoSEQ Assay was used to sequence TCRbeta CDR3 regions. After extraction, genomic DNA underwent amplification by bias-controlled multiplex PCR, followed by high-throughput sequencing. The original methods were these. To quantify the absolute abundance of every unique TCRbeta CDR3 region, sequences were collapsed and filtered. T cell fraction was estimated by normalizing TCRbeta template counts to usable DNA, which was measured by amplifying reference genes present in all nucleated cells. Repertoire TCRs were annotated as SARS-CoV-2-specific when V gene, CDR3 amino acid sequence and J gene were exactly matched to a known reactive TCR set. The reference SARS-CoV-2 TCR set was derived from MIRA and filtered for enrichment in COVID-19-positive ImmuneCODE repertoires, a step that removed public or cross-reactive TCRs. Based on the MIRA antigens, annotated TCRs were further analysed at the level of specific ORF or position within ORF. Breadth was defined as annotated unique rearrangements over total unique productive rearrangements; depth was the summed frequency of those rearrangements. Group comparisons of TCR breadth used two-sided Wilcoxon rank-sum tests. As stored in TCRdb, this immuneACCESS dataset retains in-frame rearrangements with V and J assigned. A fraction of the clones does not appear; measured against another copy, unresolved V genes explain less than half of the discrepancy, and the remainder lacks a known reason. That table furnishes V, J and clone size, whereas the DNA furnished D and trimming. The sample has hundreds of thousands of clones on record, 70% to 90% of them singletons. About 10% of the sample comes from the top ten.

Sample treatment or condition, as interpreted from the label and publication: some 19 received Ad26.COV2.S at low or high dose, single or two shots; five or six received placebo; per-sample allocation not given. Repertoires of vaccine and placebo recipients were sequenced from samples collected on day 63 after the first injection. Cohort 1b enrolled around 23 adults aged 18-55 years at a single site in Boston, USA, between 29 July and 7 August 2020. As a vaccine, Ad26.COV2.S was a replication-incompetent adenovirus type 26 vector that expressed a prefusion-stabilized SARS-CoV-2 spike protein derived from the original Wuhan strain. A distance of 11 bases separates the germline ends of V and J, which lose 6 bases and 2 bases respectively. Reading from cysteine to phenylalanine, the CDR3 counts 13 amino acids. Just the 39-base CDR3 DNA is kept, in frame starting at base 1. Reading the germline V gene gives CDR1 MNHEY and CDR2 SVGAGI.

Worth noting for this clone: It lacks a known antigen. Nothing much larger sits one base from this clone, and base qualities are not available.

General findings and caveats noted by the study authors: Ad26.COV2.S recipients had higher spike-specific TCR breadth than placebo recipients (P = 0.0014). After vaccination, spike-specific CD8+ and CD4+ T cell responses were reported to show substantial breadth. Vaccine and placebo recipients had comparable non-spike TCR breadth, which fits with the vaccine containing only spike. The study lacked the statistical power to compare responses across vaccine doses or regimens. The authors noted that total T cell responses may have been underestimated by the TCR breadth and depth analyses.

Recombination linked TRBV6-5 to TRBJ2-7; the D gene lacks a confident call. This material consisted of peripheral blood, taken in a trial of Ad26.COV2.S vaccine versus placebo. The receptor comes from a person aged 18-65 years who received the Ad26.COV2.S COVID-19 vaccine or a placebo. CDR3 sequence: CASSRTTTYEQYF. The bases read TGTGCCAGCAGCCGGACGACCACCTACGAGCAGTACTTC.